This T cell receptor beta chain comes out of a study of regulatory T cells in long-lasting Graves disease. Investigators prepared the TCR beta libraries by applying iRepertoire HTBI primers and Arm-PCR of CDR3 regions. Using its own MiXCR run on the multiplex PCR reads, TCRdb lists one record per CDR3 protein. The sample holds some 450,000 distinct CDR3 sequences, about 17% seen once. Study conclusions and caveats: Newly diagnosed disease favored TRBV20-1 and TRBJ2-1 over persistent disease.

This sample's time point: newly diagnosed GD, antithyroid drugs for less than 3 months. RNA extracted from PBMCs served as the sequencing template. Nine milliliters of peripheral blood went into EDTA tubes. Trimming took off 3 bases at V and 5 bases at J, with 13 bases between the two ends. The CDR3 spans 14 residues. The sample holds many counts of this clonotype. Its antigen remains unidentified. The data also belong to a second study, concerning T cells in Graves' hyperthyroidism and ophthalmopathy.

The receptor was isolated from a woman aged 30 to 39 with Graves disease. This chain uses TRBV12-3 or TRBV12-4 with TRBJ2-5; D might be TRBD1 (5 bases). This specimen consisted of peripheral blood mononuclear cells (PBMCs), obtained at new diagnosis, from a patient treated with antithyroid drugs. CDR3 loop: CASSLLGAMETQYF. The CDR3 nucleotides are TGTGCCAGCAGTTTGCTTGGGGCTATGGAGACCCAGTACTTC.